This T cell receptor (beta chain) derives from a study of sequential checkpoint blockade in melanoma. Study overall: After both sequences, patients received maintenance nivolumab.

The treatment here: randomized to nivolumab then ipilimumab (arm A) or the reverse (arm B). None of the patients previously received DNA-damaging chemotherapy. Live CD3+CD8+ CD19− CD56− cells were sorted from PBMCs. The CDR3 totals 18 residues. In germline, CDR1 is SGHTA, CDR2 FQGNSA. V shed 0 bases and J 0 bases; nucleotides not matched to a gene: 5. Sequenced by immunoSEQ multiplex PCR; TCRdb stores in-frame clones only, minus some. In the table there are fewer than 25,000 clones, over 80% of which are singletons. Sequencing was performed on CD8+ T cells sorted from blood (inferred from file names), taken from a patient given nivolumab and ipilimumab in sequence. The chain uses TRBV7-2 and TRBJ2-7; TRBD2 aligns across 13 bases. The sequence was collected from a human donor with melanoma. The CDR3 nucleotides read TGTGCCAGCAGCTTAGCGGGGGGACTAGCGGGGACCTCCTACGAGCAGTACTTC. The encoded protein is CASSLAGGLAGTSYEQYF.